Shown below are 17 T cell receptor beta chains from a single sample sequenced in a study of T cell responses to AZD1222 COVID-19 vaccine. Only in-frame clones appear in the TCRdb table, and some are missing; sequencing was by immunoSEQ multiplex PCR. The table lists 150,000 or so clones, 89% of them singletons. The source was peripheral blood, collected on day 0 of AZD1222 vaccination. These receptors all stem from an adult in good health.

This rearrangement joins TRBV29-1 to TRBJ2-7; TRBD1 might be the D (6 bases). This CDR3 contains 17 residues. V lost 4 bases to trimming and J lost 2 bases, with 24 bases between them. Germline values: CDR1 SQVTM, CDR2 ANQGSEA. The CDR3 spells CSVVWAPNRDTPYEQYF. In DNA form, the CDR3 reads TGCAGCGTTGTCTGGGCCCCCAACAGGGACACCCCCTACGAGCAGTACTTC.

This rearrangement joins TRBV19 to TRBJ1-5; no clear D. CDR1 and CDR2 from the germline V gene are LNHDA and SQIVND (reference sequence). The CDR3 consists of 14 residues. Trimming cost V 6 bases and J 8 bases, with 17 bases left between them. Written as DNA, the CDR3 is TGTGCCAGTAGAGGTCGCGGGTCCTTGGAGCCCCAGCATTTT. Its protein is CASRGRGSLEPQHF.

As regards this clone: This sample includes further DNA sequences coding for the same CDR3. J is TRBJ1-1 and V is TRBV19, with D unresolved. The CDR3 consists of 13 residues. CDR1 and CDR2 (germline): LNHDA, SQIVND (reference sequence). With 1 base removed from V and 3 bases from J, the gap between germline ends came to 6 bases. In DNA, the CDR3 is TGTGCCAGTAGTATAGCGCGAGACACTGAAGCTTTCTTT. Protein: CASSIARDTEAFF. The variable domain in full, with the rest retrieved from reference TRBV19 and TRBJ1-1, is DGGITQSPKYLFRKEGQNVTLSCEQNLNHDAMYWYRQDPGQGLRLIYYSQIVNDFQKGDIAEGYSVSREKKESFPLTVTSAQKNPTAFYLCASSIARDTEAFFGQGTRLTVV.

The chain recombines TRBV7-8 with TRBJ1-4; no reliable D call. This CDR3 is 16 amino acids long. Per germline, CDR1 SGHVS and CDR2 FQNEAQ. Trimming removed 1 base at V and 8 bases at J, with 17 bases between. The DNA of the CDR3 is TGTGCCAGCAGCTTAGGCTGGTACAGTCAGGAGGAAAAACTGTTTTTT. Encoded protein: CASSLGWYSQEEKLFF.

The V gene is TRBV6-5, the J gene TRBJ1-5; D not resolved. Germline V gives CDR1 MNHEY, CDR2 SVGAGI. This CDR3 comprises 13 residues. The V end was cut by 7 bases, the J end by 0 bases, with 7 bases between. CDR3 nucleotides: TGTGCCAGCAAACAGCTTAGCAATCAGCCCCAGCATTTT. It is translated as CASKQLSNQPQHF.

The chain links TRBV18 to TRBJ1-3, with TRBD1 matching 7 bases. Germline V lookup: CDR1 KGHSH, CDR2 LQKENI. The CDR3 runs to 14 residues. V shed 5 bases, J shed 4 bases, and the junction held 5 bases outside the gene matches. This CDR3 is CASSTTGQGNTIYF. CDR3 DNA sequence: TGTGCCAGCTCAACGACAGGGCAGGGAAACACCATATATTTT.

The chain has TRBV5-1 and TRBJ1-1, with 9 bases that match TRBD1. The CDR3 sequence is 15 residues long. Unmatched junction bases numbered 3, after V lost 3 bases and J lost 0 bases. Germline assignment: CDR1 SGHRS and CDR2 YFSETQ. The CDR3 bases are TGCGCCAGCAGCTCGACAGGGGGTGTGAACACTGAAGCTTTCTTT. Translating gives CASSSTGGVNTEAFF.

The chain's CDR3 is CASSLYQGAYGYTF. The CDR3 DNA sequence: TGTGCCAGCAGTTTATACCAGGGGGCATATGGCTACACCTTC. The chain uses TRBV28 and TRBJ1-2, with 8 bases aligning to TRBD1. This CDR3 region has 14 residues. J gave up 5 bases and V 1 base, and 3 bases lay outside the gene matches. In germline, CDR1 is MDHEN, CDR2 SYDVKM.

The rearrangement joins TRBV6-5 to TRBJ1-6; 7 bases are shared with TRBD1. This CDR3 spans 15 amino acids. V lost 0 bases, J lost 6 bases, and 2 bases stayed unmatched. Germline V gene sequence: CDR1 MNHEY, CDR2 SVGAGI. The CDR3 DNA follows: TGTGCCAGCAGTTACTCGAGGGGGCGTAATTCACCCCTCCACTTT. As protein: CASSYSRGRNSPLHF.

This chain's CDR3 is CASSAFPSGQETQYF. DNA for the CDR3: TGTGCCAGTAGTGCCTTTCCTAGCGGCCAAGAGACCCAGTACTTC. The V and J genes are TRBV19 and TRBJ2-5; 7 nucleotides line up with TRBD2. The CDR3 consists of 15 residues. V dropped 5 bases and J dropped 1; count of bases not matched to a gene: 7. Germline V gene data show CDR1 as LNHDA and CDR2 as SQIVND (reference sequence).

V and J are TRBV7-9 and TRBJ1-1; D call uncertain. The CDR3 covers 13 residues. V lost 6 bases and J lost 3, with 11 bases in between. Germline loops: CDR1 SEHNR, CDR2 FQNEAQ (reference sequence). The CDR3 coding sequence is TGTGCCAGCAGGTTGGCGGTGTACACTGAAGCTTTCTTT. This translates into CASRLAVYTEAFF.

The chain uses TRBV24-1 and TRBJ2-6; possibly TRBD2 for D (6 bases). V was shortened by 9 bases and J by 1 base, with 6 bases between the two germline ends. CDR3 length: 13 amino acids. The V gene's germline CDR1 is KGHDR and CDR2 SFDVKD. The DNA for the CDR3 is TGTGCCACCGGGGGGTCTGGGGCCAACGTCCTGACTTTC. This translates into CATGGSGANVLTF.

V usage is TRBV28 and J usage is TRBJ1-1; TRBD1 aligns across 7 bases. The germline V gene has CDR1 MDHEN and CDR2 SYDVKM. V was clipped by 2 bases and J by 5 bases; unmatched bases: 8. There are 15 residues in the CDR3. CDR3 amino acids: CASSLTRGLLTEAFF. Here the CDR3 DNA reads TGTGCCAGCAGTTTAACGAGGGGGCTATTAACTGAAGCTTTCTTT.

The chain recombines TRBV4-2 with TRBJ1-2, with D possibly being TRBD1 (5 bases). The CDR3 is 17 residues long. Germline CDR1 and CDR2: LGHNA and YNFKEQ. Trimming cost V 0 bases and J 6 bases, with 20 bases left between them. In nucleotides, the CDR3 is TGTGCCAGCAGCCAAGATCTCACAGAGCCAGGGCGGGATGGCTACACCTTC. It codes for CASSQDLTEPGRDGYTF.

This clone was recorded only once. This same CDR3 is encoded by further DNA sequences in the sample. The genes are TRBV18 and TRBJ2-5, with 7 bases that match TRBD2. The germline CDR1 and CDR2 sequences are KGHSH and LQKENI. Trimming took 6 bases from V and 4 from J; bases not matched to a gene: 5. CDR3 length equals 13 residues. The CDR3 spells CASSLRGGETQYF. DNA for the CDR3: TGTGCCAGCTCGCTTCGCGGGGGAGAGACCCAGTACTTC.

This chain joins TRBV5-8 and TRBJ2-7; 7 positions match TRBD2. CDR1 is SGHTS and CDR2 is YDEGEE in the germline V gene. CDR3 size: 11 residues. J gave up 11 bases and V 0 bases, and 2 bases lay outside the gene matches. CDR3 in DNA: TGTGCCAGCAGCTTGGGTGGGAGGGAGTACTTC. Translating it yields CASSLGGREYF. The full variable domain, in which reference TRBV5-8 and TRBJ2-7 provide the parts outside the CDR3, is EAGVTQSPTHLIKTRGQQATLRCSPISGHTSVYWYQQALGLGLQFLLWYDEGEERNRGNFPPRFSGRQFPNYSSELNVNALELEDSALYLCASSLGGREYFGPGTRLTVT.

The V call is TRBV29-1, the J call TRBJ1-1; D uncertain. With 6 bases removed from V and 5 bases from J, the gap between germline ends came to 13 bases. Germline V gene data show CDR1 as SQVTM and CDR2 as ANQGSEA. CDR3 size: 12 residues. CDR3 loop: CSVQWGNTEAFF. The CDR3 bases are TGCAGCGTCCAATGGGGTAATACTGAAGCTTTCTTT.